What follows are 6 T cell receptor beta chains derived from one specimen sequenced in a study of OX40 agonist ivuxolimab in advanced cancers. Library preparation used the immunoSEQ multiplex PCR assay. TCRdb holds this immuneACCESS table with in-frame rearrangements only. Some clones are missing; in checked studies, unresolved V genes explain under half, and the rest has no known cause. The sample yields 97,000 or so clones; around 91% were counted once. Of the sample, around 0.16% is held by the ten largest clones. The sequencing used CD4+ or CD8+ T cells sorted from blood, collected in a trial of the OX40 agonist ivuxolimab. The receptor source for this set is an adult with an advanced solid tumor such as melanoma, head and neck, liver or kidney cancer.

The J gene is TRBJ2-7, the V gene TRBV19, with 9 bases aligning to TRBD1. Germline V lookup: CDR1 LNHDA, CDR2 SQIVND (reference sequence). CDR3 size: 15 residues. The J segment lost 0 bases and the V segment lost 3 bases, leaving 3 bases of the junction unmatched. CDR3 in amino acids: CASSIAGQGSYEQYF. As DNA, the CDR3 is TGTGCCAGTAGTATCGCGGGACAGGGCTCCTACGAGCAGTACTTC. Based on the CDR3 plus reference TRBV19 and TRBJ2-7, the full variable domain is DGGITQSPKYLFRKEGQNVTLSCEQNLNHDAMYWYRQDPGQGLRLIYYSQIVNDFQKGDIAEGYSVSREKKESFPLTVTSAQKNPTAFYLCASSIAGQGSYEQYFGPGTRLTVT.

The chain uses TRBV7-3 and TRBJ1-1; D perhaps matches TRBD1 (6 bases). Deletions cut 2 bases from V and 10 bases from J, with 17 bases between. CDR3 length: 14 residues. Germline V CDR1 and CDR2: SGHTA, FQGTGA. This CDR3 is CASSLAPGQRGAFF. CDR3 bases: TGTGCCAGCAGCTTAGCCCCGGGACAACGGGGAGCTTTCTTT.

The table lists this clone with a count of one. The chain has TRBV2 and TRBJ1-2, with TRBD1 matching 10 bases. The CDR3 has 14 amino acids. Germline-derived CDR1 and CDR2 are SNHLY and FYNNEI. Trimming at V came to 3 bases and at J to 5 bases, leaving 3 bases not matched to a gene. This chain's CDR3 is CASSDDRGPYGYTF. For the CDR3, the DNA is TGTGCCAGCAGTGACGACAGGGGGCCTTATGGCTACACCTTC.

This sequence joins TRBV6-5 and TRBJ2-3; D possibly corresponds to TRBD2 (7 bases). V shed 7 bases and J shed 5 bases, with 19 bases lying between them. CDR3 length equals 15 residues. CDR1 is MNHEY, CDR2 SVGAGI, per germline. CDR3 nucleotides: TGTGCCAGCACCACTCGGGGGGCGCAGGAAGATACGCAGTATTTT. Translated: CASTTRGAQEDTQYF.

The V gene is TRBV5-4, the J gene TRBJ1-3; no clear D. The germline gives CDR1 SGHNT, CDR2 YYREEE (reference sequence). V was cut by 3 bases and J by 2 bases, with 15 bases left in between. The CDR3 extends over 16 amino acids. The CDR3 here is CASSSGGLPAGNTIYF. CDR3 DNA: TGTGCCAGCAGCTCGGGAGGTTTGCCTGCTGGAAACACCATATATTTT.

The J gene is TRBJ1-2, the V gene TRBV7-2; D not certain. The ends were cut back, 3 bases at V and 1 base at J, with 3 bases in the middle. The CDR3 extends over 12 amino acids. Per germline, CDR1 SGHTA and CDR2 FQGNSA. CDR3 nucleotides: TGTGCCAGCAGCTTTATTAACTATGGCTACACCTTC. Translation gives CASSFINYGYTF.